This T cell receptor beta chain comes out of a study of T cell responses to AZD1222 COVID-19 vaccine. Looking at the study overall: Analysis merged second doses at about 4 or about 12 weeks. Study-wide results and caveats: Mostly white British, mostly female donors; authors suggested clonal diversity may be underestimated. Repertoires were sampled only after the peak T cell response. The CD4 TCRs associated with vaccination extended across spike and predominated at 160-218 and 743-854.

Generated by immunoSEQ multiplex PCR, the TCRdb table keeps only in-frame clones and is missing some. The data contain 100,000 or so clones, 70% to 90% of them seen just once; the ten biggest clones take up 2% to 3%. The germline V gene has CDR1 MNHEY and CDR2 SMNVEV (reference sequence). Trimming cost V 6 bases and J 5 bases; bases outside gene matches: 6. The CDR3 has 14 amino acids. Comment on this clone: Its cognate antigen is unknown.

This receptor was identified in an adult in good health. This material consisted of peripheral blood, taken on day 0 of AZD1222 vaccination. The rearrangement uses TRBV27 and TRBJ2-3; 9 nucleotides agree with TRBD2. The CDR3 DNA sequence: TGTGCCAGCAGACTACTAGCGGGTGGAGATACGCAGTATTTT. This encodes CASRLLAGGDTQYF.